This is a list of T cell receptor beta chains from one sample in a study of type 1 regulatory T cells. These TCRs are of unknown antigen specificity. MiXCR, applied by TCRdb to the reads, yields one record per CDR3 protein. The sample contains about 62,000 distinct CDR3 sequences, 60% to 65% of which appear only once. Sequences were obtained from cultured non-Tr1 T cells, either the whole culture or a sorted T cell fraction (not recorded which). These receptors all come from a human donor in good health. Both conserved end residues are part of each CDR3. The order of the fields is D gene, clone size, V gene, J gene, CDR3 protein, CDR3 DNA. A D gene is named only where the DNA matches it firmly. For some rows the clone size is stated as once, few or many, or as a class when expanded; others skip it.

TRBD1	.	TRBV3-1	TRBJ2-5	CASSRGTGRNQETQYF	TGTGCCAGCAGCCGCGGGACAGGGCGAAACCAAGAGACCCAGTACTTC
TRBD2	.	TRBV7-9	TRBJ2-4	CASSSSGGAKNIQYF	TGTGCCAGCTCTTCCAGCGGGGGAGCCAAAAACATTCAGTACTTC
.	.	TRBV20-1	TRBJ1-2	CSARPQGIGGYGYTF	TGCAGTGCTAGACCTCAGGGGATTGGGGGCTATGGCTACACCTTC
TRBD1	.	TRBV5-1	TRBJ2-7	CASSGDREWVNEQYF	TGCGCCAGCAGCGGCGACAGGGAGTGGGTTAACGAGCAGTACTTC
TRBD1	few	TRBV20-1	TRBJ2-7	CSARIRDRVSYEQYF	TGCAGTGCTCGGATCCGGGACAGGGTCTCCTACGAGCAGTACTTC
.	.	TRBV11-3	TRBJ2-1	CASSRDTSVHEQFF	TGTGCCAGCAGCCGGGACACAAGTGTCCATGAGCAGTTCTTC
TRBD1	.	TRBV10-3	TRBJ2-7	CAISESGARGLYEQYF	TGTGCCATCAGTGAGTCCGGAGCCAGGGGGCTGTACGAGCAGTACTTC
.	few	TRBV10-2	TRBJ2-1	CASSSSGYGEQFF	TGCGCCAGCAGTAGTTCGGGGTACGGTGAGCAGTTCTTC
.	.	TRBV7-8	TRBJ2-1	CASSPESPGLHNEQFF	TGTGCCAGCAGCCCAGAAAGTCCGGGACTTCACAATGAGCAGTTCTTC
TRBD2	once	TRBV5-1	TRBJ2-3	CATGTGRLAGGTDTQYF	TGCGCCACCGGGACGGGGAGACTAGCGGGAGGGACAGATACGCAGTATTTT
TRBD2	.	TRBV20-1	TRBJ2-7	CSALDGTRRYEQYF	TGCAGTGCCCTGGACGGGACTAGGAGATACGAGCAGTACTTC
TRBD1	.	TRBV12-3/TRBV12-4	TRBJ1-5	CASSLPRGQGAVKQPQHF	TGTGCCAGCAGTTTACCCCGAGGACAGGGGGCTGTGAAACAGCCCCAGCATTTT
TRBD2	.	TRBV7-2	TRBJ2-3	CASSSRGGGTDTQYF	TGTGCCAGCAGCTCACGCGGGGGGGGCACAGATACGCAGTATTTT
.	.	TRBV28	TRBJ1-1	CASIGDTEAFF	TGTGCCAGCATTGGGGACACGGAAGCTTTCTTT
.	.	TRBV27	TRBJ1-3	CASSFREGAGNTIYF	TGTGCCAGCAGTTTTCGGGAGGGAGCTGGAAACACCATATATTTT
TRBD1	.	TRBV29-1	TRBJ2-7	CSVARQGAYEQYF	TGCAGCGTTGCCCGACAGGGGGCCTACGAGCAGTACTTC
.	.	TRBV19	TRBJ2-5	CASSEALQETQYF	TGTGCCAGTAGTGAGGCCCTTCAAGAGACCCAGTACTTC
TRBD2	.	TRBV10-3	TRBJ2-3	CAIRDAGRGDTQYF	TGTGCCATCAGAGACGCCGGGAGGGGAGATACGCAGTATTTT
.	.	TRBV20-1	TRBJ2-7	CSAEGPVSYEQYF	TGCAGTGCCGAGGGACCGGTCTCCTACGAGCAGTACTTC
.	.	TRBV10-3	TRBJ2-7	CAISESLGPYEQYF	TGTGCCATCAGTGAGTCGTTAGGGCCCTACGAGCAGTACTTC
.	once	TRBV29-1	TRBJ1-2	CSVATDGYTF	TGCAGCGTAGCTACAGATGGCTACACCTTC
TRBD2	.	TRBV20-1	TRBJ2-3	CSAEELSGPRTDTQYF	TGCAGTGCTGAAGAACTTAGCGGGCCCCGCACAGATACGCAGTATTTT
TRBD2	.	TRBV19	TRBJ2-7	CASSQTFTSGSYEQYF	TGTGCCAGTAGCCAAACCTTCACTAGCGGTTCCTACGAGCAGTACTTC
.	.	TRBV5-1	TRBJ2-3	CASSLDEGTQYF	TGCGCCAGCAGCTTGGACGAGGGGACGCAGTATTTT
TRBD2	.	TRBV12-3/TRBV12-4	TRBJ2-1	CASRRTSGTYEQFF	TGTGCCAGCAGAAGGACTAGCGGGACCTATGAGCAGTTCTTC
.	.	TRBV7-2	TRBJ1-4	CASSLERRGQNPTNEKLFF	TGTGCCAGCAGCTTAGAGCGTCGGGGGCAGAACCCAACTAATGAAAAACTGTTTTTT
.	.	TRBV20-1	TRBJ2-2	CSARDLRWESTGELFF	TGCAGTGCTAGAGATCTACGGTGGGAGTCTACCGGGGAGCTGTTTTTT
TRBD1	.	TRBV12-3/TRBV12-4	TRBJ2-7	CASSPGDSSYEQYF	TGTGCCAGCAGCCCAGGGGACAGTTCCTACGAGCAGTACTTC
TRBD1	.	TRBV6-2/TRBV6-3	TRBJ1-5	CASSDATGAVQPQHF	TGTGCCAGCAGTGACGCGACAGGGGCGGTTCAGCCCCAGCATTTT
.	.	TRBV19	TRBJ2-3	CASSPRPGVGKDTQYF	TGTGCCAGTAGTCCACGGCCTGGTGTGGGAAAAGATACGCAGTATTTT
TRBD1	.	TRBV18	TRBJ2-7	CASSRQGPSYEQYF	TGTGCCAGCTCAAGACAGGGGCCCTCCTACGAGCAGTACTTC
.	.	TRBV4-1	TRBJ1-1	CASSQANLVAVMNTEAFF	TGCGCCAGCAGCCAAGCTAATCTGGTTGCGGTGATGAACACTGAAGCTTTCTTT
TRBD2	once	TRBV5-1	TRBJ2-1	CASSLSFLADNEQFF	TGCGCCAGCAGCTTGAGCTTTCTAGCGGACAATGAGCAGTTCTTC
TRBD2	.	TRBV7-6	TRBJ2-7	CASSYTPSGRGYEQYF	TGTGCCAGCAGCTATACTCCTAGCGGGAGAGGGTACGAGCAGTACTTC
TRBD1	few	TRBV7-2	TRBJ2-1	CASSLDRGYNEQFF	TGTGCCAGCAGCTTAGACAGGGGTTACAATGAGCAGTTCTTC
.	.	TRBV4-3	TRBJ2-3	CASSQDSAGTGDTQYF	TGCGCCAGCAGCCAAGATTCAGCGGGTACTGGGGATACGCAGTATTTT
TRBD1	.	TRBV5-1	TRBJ2-7	CASQVGQDSYEQYF	TGCGCCAGCCAAGTTGGACAGGACTCCTACGAGCAGTACTTC
TRBD1	few	TRBV5-4	TRBJ2-1	CASSIRDRGRNEQFF	TGTGCCAGCAGCATCCGGGACAGGGGGCGAAATGAGCAGTTCTTC
.	once	TRBV3-1	TRBJ1-2	CASSQDTRGNYGYTF	TGTGCCAGCAGCCAAGATACGCGAGGGAACTATGGCTACACCTTC
.	.	TRBV7-8	TRBJ2-5	CASSLSDQETQYF	TGTGCCAGCAGCTTATCGGATCAAGAGACCCAGTACTTC
TRBD1	few	TRBV5-5	TRBJ2-7	CASSLDQGAYEQYF	TGTGCCAGCAGCTTGGATCAGGGGGCCTACGAGCAGTACTTC
.	.	TRBV6-1	TRBJ1-5	CASTSNQPQHF	TGTGCCAGCACCAGCAATCAGCCCCAGCATTTT
.	.	TRBV6-5	TRBJ2-5	CASSYQRGIVETQYF	TGTGCCAGCAGTTACCAAAGGGGTATAGTGGAGACCCAGTACTTC
.	.	TRBV5-1	TRBJ2-1	CASRVDNRDWGFF	TGCGCCAGCAGGGTTGACAACCGGGACTGGGGGTTCTTC
TRBD2	few	TRBV7-2	TRBJ2-1	CASSLAAGANEQFF	TGTGCCAGCAGCTTAGCAGCGGGAGCCAATGAGCAGTTCTTC
.	.	TRBV12-3/TRBV12-4	TRBJ2-2	CASSSIQGVGELFF	TGTGCCAGCAGTTCGATACAGGGCGTCGGGGAGCTGTTTTTT
.	.	TRBV28	TRBJ1-6	CANGQLDYSPLHF	TGTGCTAACGGACAGCTTGACTACTCACCCCTCCACTTT
.	.	TRBV27	TRBJ2-7	CASTYRATGEQYF	TGTGCCAGCACCTACAGGGCGACGGGCGAGCAGTACTTC
TRBD1	few	TRBV20-1	TRBJ2-7	CSARDPTGGYEQYF	TGCAGTGCTAGAGATCCGACAGGGGGCTACGAGCAGTACTTC
.	.	TRBV6-1	TRBJ1-5	CASINRSGQPQHF	TGTGCCAGCATCAACAGGTCAGGTCAGCCCCAGCATTTT
.	.	TRBV9	TRBJ1-3	CASSVGGPGNTIYF	TGTGCCAGCAGCGTCGGGGGACCTGGAAACACCATATATTTT